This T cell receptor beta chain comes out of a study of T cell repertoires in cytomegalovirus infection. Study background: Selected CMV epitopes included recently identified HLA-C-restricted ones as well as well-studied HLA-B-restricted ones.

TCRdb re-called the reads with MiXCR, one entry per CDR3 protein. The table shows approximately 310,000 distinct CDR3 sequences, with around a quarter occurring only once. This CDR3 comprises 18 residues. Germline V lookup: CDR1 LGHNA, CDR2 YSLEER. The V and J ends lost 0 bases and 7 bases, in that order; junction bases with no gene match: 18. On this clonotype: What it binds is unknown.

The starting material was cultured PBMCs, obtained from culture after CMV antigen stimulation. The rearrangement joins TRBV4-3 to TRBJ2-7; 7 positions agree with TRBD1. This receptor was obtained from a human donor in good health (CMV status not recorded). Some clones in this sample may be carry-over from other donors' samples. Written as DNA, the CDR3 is TGCGCCAGCAGCCAAGATCTAGGGAAGAAGGGGGCGACGGGTGAGCAGTACGTC. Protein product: CASSQDLGKKGATGEQYV.